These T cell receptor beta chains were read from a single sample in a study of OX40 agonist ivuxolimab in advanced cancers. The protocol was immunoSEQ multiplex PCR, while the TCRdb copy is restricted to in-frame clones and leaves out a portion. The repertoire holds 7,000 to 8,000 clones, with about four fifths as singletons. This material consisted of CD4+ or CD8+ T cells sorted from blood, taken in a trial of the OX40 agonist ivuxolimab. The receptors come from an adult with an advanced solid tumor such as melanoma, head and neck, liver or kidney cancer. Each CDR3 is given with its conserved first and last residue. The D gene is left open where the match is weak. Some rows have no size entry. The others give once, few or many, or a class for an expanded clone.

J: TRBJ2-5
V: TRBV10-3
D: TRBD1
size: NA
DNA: TGTGCCATCAGCCTGTCCGGACAGGGGCAAGAGACCCAGTACTTC
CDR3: CAISLSGQGQETQYF

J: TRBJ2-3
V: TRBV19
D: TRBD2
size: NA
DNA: TGTGCCAGTAGTATGGTCCTAGCGGGAGGTGCAGATACGCAGTATTTT
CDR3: CASSMVLAGGADTQYF

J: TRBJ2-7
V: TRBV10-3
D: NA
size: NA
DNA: TGTGCCATCAGTGACACGGTACCCTACGAGCAGTACTTC
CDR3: CAISDTVPYEQYF

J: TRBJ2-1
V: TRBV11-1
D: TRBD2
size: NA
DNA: TGTGCCAGCAGCTTCCCCTCTAGCGGGGGGCCCCTAGGCAATGAGCAGTTCTTC
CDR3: CASSFPSSGGPLGNEQFF

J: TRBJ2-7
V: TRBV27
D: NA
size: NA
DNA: TGTGCCAGCAGTTTGATTCAGGGGACCAGCTACGAGCAGTACTTC
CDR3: CASSLIQGTSYEQYF

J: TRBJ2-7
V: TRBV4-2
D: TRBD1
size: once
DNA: TGTGCCAGCAGCCAAGAAGACAGGGAAACCTACGAGCAGTACTTC
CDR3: CASSQEDRETYEQYF

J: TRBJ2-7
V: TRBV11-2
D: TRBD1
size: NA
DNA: TGTGCCAGCAGCTTTGGACAGGGAGACGAGCAGTACTTC
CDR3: CASSFGQGDEQYF

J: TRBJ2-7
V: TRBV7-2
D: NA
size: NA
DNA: TGTGCCAGCAGCTTAACTGAGTCCTACGAGCAGTACTTC
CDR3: CASSLTESYEQYF

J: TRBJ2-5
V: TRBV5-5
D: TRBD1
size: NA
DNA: TGTGCCAGCAGCTTGCGGGACAGAGACTTCCAAGAGACCCAGTACTTC
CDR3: CASSLRDRDFQETQYF

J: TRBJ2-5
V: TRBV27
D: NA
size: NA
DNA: TGTGCCAGCAGTTTATCTCTGGGGGGGACCCAGTACTTC
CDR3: CASSLSLGGTQYF

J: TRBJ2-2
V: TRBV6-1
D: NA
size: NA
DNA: TGTGCCAGTAGGGGGAGAGGCGCCGGGGAGCTGTTTTTT
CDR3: CASRGRGAGELFF

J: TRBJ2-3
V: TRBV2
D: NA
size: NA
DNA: TGTGCCAGAAAGGCGGAACGGTACTCTAGCACAGATACGCAGTATTTT
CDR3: CARKAERYSSTDTQYF

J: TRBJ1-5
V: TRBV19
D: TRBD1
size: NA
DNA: TGTGCCAGTAGTACCAGTTTAGGGGGCGAGAGGCCCCAGCATTTT
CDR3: CASSTSLGGERPQHF

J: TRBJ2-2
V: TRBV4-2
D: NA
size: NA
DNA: TGTGCCAGCAGCCAAGAGACAGCGTTCGCGAACACCGGGGAGCTGTTTTTT
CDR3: CASSQETAFANTGELFF

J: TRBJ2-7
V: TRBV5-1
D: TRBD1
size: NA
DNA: TGCGCCAGCAGCCTGGGGACAGGGGGATACGAGCAGTACTTC
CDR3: CASSLGTGGYEQYF

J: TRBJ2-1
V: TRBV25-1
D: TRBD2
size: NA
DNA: TGTGCCAGCCACGGGACTAGCGGGAGGGACAATGAGCAGTTCTTC
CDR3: CASHGTSGRDNEQFF

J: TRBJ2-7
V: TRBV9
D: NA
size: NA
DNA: TGTGCCAGCAGCGTAGATGCAGGGATAAACGAGCAGTACTTC
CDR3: CASSVDAGINEQYF

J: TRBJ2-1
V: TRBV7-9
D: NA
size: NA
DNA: TGTGCCAGCGGTCTCTCCTACAATGAGCAGTTCTTC
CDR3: CASGLSYNEQFF

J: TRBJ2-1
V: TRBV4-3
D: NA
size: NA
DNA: TGCGCCAGCAGCCAAGACCCGGTGGGGGGAAGCAATGAGCAGTTCTTC
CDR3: CASSQDPVGGSNEQFF

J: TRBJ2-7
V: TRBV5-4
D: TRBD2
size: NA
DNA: TGTGCCAGCAGCGGTGGGACTAGCGGGGGGTTCTCCTACGAGCAGTACTTC
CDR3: CASSGGTSGGFSYEQYF

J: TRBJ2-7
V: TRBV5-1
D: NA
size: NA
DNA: TGCGCCAGCAGCTCGCACAGGGTCCCCTACGAGCAGTACTTC
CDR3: CASSSHRVPYEQYF

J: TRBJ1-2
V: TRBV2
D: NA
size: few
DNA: TGTGCCAGCAGTGAGCCGACAGCCGGGAGCGGCTACACCTTC
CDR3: CASSEPTAGSGYTF

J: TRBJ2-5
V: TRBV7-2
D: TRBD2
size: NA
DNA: TGTGCCAGCAGCTTAGGCTATTCTAGCGGGAGGGCTAAGGAAGAGACCCAGTACTTC
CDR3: CASSLGYSSGRAKEETQYF

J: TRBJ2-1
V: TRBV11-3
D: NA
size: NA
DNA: TGTGCCAGCAGCTTAGGGAACGTCCAGCAGTTCTTC
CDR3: CASSLGNVQQFF

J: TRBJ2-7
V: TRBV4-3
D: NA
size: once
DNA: TGCGCCAGCAGCCAAGTCGCCGGCCAGGCCTACGAGCAGTACTTC
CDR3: CASSQVAGQAYEQYF

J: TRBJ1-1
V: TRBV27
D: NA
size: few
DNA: TGTGCCAGCAGCCCTCGGACAGTCCGGGAGAACACTGAAGCTTTCTTT
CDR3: CASSPRTVRENTEAFF

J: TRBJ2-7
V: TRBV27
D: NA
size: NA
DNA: TGTGCCAGCAGTTTACAGGGGCCCTACGAGCAGTACTTC
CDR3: CASSLQGPYEQYF

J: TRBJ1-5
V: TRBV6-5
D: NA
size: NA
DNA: TGTGCCACCTTATCAGCCCAGCATTTT
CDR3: CATLSAQHF

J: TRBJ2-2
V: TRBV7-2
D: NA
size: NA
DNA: TGTGCCAGCAGCTCACAGCGGAACACCGGGGAGCTGTTTTTT
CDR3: CASSSQRNTGELFF

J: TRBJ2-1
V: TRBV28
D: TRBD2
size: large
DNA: TGTGCCAGCAGTTTATTGCGGGAGATCGATGAGCAGTTCTTC
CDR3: CASSLLREIDEQFF

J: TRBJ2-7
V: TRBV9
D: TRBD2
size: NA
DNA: TGTGCCAGCAGCGACGACGCCGGGGGGTTTGAGCAGTACTTC
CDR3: CASSDDAGGFEQYF

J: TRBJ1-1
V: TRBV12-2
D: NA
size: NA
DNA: TGTGCAAGTCGCTTAGCCGACAGGACGAACACTGAAGCTTTCTTT
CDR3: CASRLADRTNTEAFF

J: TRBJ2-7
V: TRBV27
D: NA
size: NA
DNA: TGTGCCAGTTTCTCGTCCTCCTACGAGCAGTACTTC
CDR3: CASFSSSYEQYF

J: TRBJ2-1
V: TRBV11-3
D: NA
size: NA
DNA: TGTGCCAGCAGCTTAGGGGGCGCGTACAATGAGCAGTTCTTC
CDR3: CASSLGGAYNEQFF

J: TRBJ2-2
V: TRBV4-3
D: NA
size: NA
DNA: TGCGCCAGCAGCCCTCGACAGAACACCGGGGAGCTGTTTTTT
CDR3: CASSPRQNTGELFF

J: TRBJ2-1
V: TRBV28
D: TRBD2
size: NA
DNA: TGTGCCAGCAGTTTCTCTAGCGGGAGGAAGTACAATGAGCAGTTCTTC
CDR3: CASSFSSGRKYNEQFF

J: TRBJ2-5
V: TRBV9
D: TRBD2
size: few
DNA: TGTGCCAGCAGCGATCTAGCGGGGGGTGAGACCCAGTACTTC
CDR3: CASSDLAGGETQYF

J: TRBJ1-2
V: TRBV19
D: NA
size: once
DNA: TGTGCCAGTAGTTTTGAGGCCTATGGCTACACCTTC
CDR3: CASSFEAYGYTF

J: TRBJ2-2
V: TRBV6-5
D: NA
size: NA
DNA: TGTGCCAGCATCAAGACTGGCACCGGGGAGCTGTTTTTT
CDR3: CASIKTGTGELFF

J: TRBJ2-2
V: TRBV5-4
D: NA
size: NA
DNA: TGTGCCAGCAGCTTGAAGGGGACCAACACCGGGGAGCTGTTTTTT
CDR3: CASSLKGTNTGELFF

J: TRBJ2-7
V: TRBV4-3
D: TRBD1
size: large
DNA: TGCGCCAGCAGCCAAGTGGACAGGGCCTATGACGAGCAGTACTTC
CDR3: CASSQVDRAYDEQYF

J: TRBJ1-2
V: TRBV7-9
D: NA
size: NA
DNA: TGTGCCAGCAGCTGGATGGCATACCATGAGACCTATGGCTACACCTTC
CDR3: CASSWMAYHETYGYTF

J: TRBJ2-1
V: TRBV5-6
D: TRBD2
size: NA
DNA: TGTGCCAGCAGCTCGGGCGGGGGAGATGAGCAGTTCTTC
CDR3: CASSSGGGDEQFF

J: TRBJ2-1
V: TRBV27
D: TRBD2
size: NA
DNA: TGTGCCAGCAGTTTATATCGGACGAGACTAGCGGGAGCGAATGAGCAGTTCTTC
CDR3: CASSLYRTRLAGANEQFF

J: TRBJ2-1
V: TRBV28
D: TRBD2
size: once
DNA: TGTGCCAGCAGTTTTGGTAGCGGGGGCCAGTACAATGAGCAGTTCTTC
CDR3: CASSFGSGGQYNEQFF

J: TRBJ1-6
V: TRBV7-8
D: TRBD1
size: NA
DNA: TGTGCCAGCAGCTTTACCGGGACAGCTGATTCACCCCTCCACTTT
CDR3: CASSFTGTADSPLHF

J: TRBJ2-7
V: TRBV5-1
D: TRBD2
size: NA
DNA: TGCGCCAGCAGTACTAGCGGGGGAGACTACGAGCAGTACTTC
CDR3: CASSTSGGDYEQYF